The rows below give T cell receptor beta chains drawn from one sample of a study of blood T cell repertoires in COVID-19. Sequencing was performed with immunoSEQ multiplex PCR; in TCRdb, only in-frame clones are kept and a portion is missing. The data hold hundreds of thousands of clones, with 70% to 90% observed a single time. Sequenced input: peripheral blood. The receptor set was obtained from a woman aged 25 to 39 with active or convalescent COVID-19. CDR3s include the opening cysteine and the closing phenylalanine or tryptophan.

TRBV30,CAWSESPGQPQHF
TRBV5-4,CASSLYPNEQFF
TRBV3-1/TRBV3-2,CASSQTGTGSNQPQHF
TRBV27,CASSLSGTGGPGTEAFF
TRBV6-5,CASSYKQGTTEAFF
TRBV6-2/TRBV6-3,CASSYSTVGVVNTEAFF
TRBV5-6,CASSLAQNTEAFF
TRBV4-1,CASSQGGQNRASEQYF
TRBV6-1,CASSEIAGGANEQYF
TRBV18,CASSESGVQNTEAFF
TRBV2,CASKRESTDTQYF
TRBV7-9,CASSLEIWENRGRREQFF
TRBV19,CASSVTSVTDTQYF
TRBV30,CAWSQGDRGSTEAFF
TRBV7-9,CASSSSPGTGWKYGYTF
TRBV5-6,CASTRNRDRALGNSPLHF
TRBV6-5,CASRRNRDTGELFF
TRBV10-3,CAIRPRDSPYEQYF
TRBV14,CASSQERSSGFANEQFF
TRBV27,CASSLSAGGRNEQFF
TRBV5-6,CASSWLGTGTSGANVLTF
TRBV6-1,CASSDPREAHGYTF
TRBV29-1,CSVRIQETQYF
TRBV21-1,CASSNNPGGYQETQYF
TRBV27,CASSLRGLSSYNEQFF
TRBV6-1,CASSELRREGTIYFNEQFF
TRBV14,CASSHSSGTSYGYTF
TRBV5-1,CASSQGVDTDTQYF
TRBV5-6,CASSKGTSGGYNEQFF
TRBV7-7,CASSLLPGLAGTGELFF
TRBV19,CASSTTGLVRTEAFF
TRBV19,CASRALQGNNEKLFF
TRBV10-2,CASSEQNLEAFF
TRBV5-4,CASSLPSVPATDTQYF
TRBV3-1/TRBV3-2,CASSSRGTGSPYEQYF
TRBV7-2,CASSFTGRGYTF
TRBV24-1,CATSDSGTSGGNHEQFF
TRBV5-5,CASSPRGGTSGASSYNEQFF
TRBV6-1,CASGQAGGTDTQYF
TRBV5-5,CASSLGQNSNQPQHF
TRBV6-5,CALSRGSGANYGYTF
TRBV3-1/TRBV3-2,CASSQAGTGNTEAFF
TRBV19,CASSMRGNGQPQHF
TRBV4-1,CASSQEPPGQISGNTIYF
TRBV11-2,CASSLDGWGEVNTEAFF
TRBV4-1,CASSPGQGGEKLFF
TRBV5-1,CASSLGRRTGLAYGYTF
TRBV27,CASSSTRTGVEKLFF
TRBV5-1,CASNKGSETQYF
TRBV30,CAWNLRNTEAFF
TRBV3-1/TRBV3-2,CASSQSRLAGGPDTQYF
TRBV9,CASSVGTSGAFSQYF